A selection of T cell receptor beta chains follows, all from one sample in a study of blood T cell repertoires in COVID-19. Sequencing was performed with immunoSEQ multiplex PCR; in TCRdb, only in-frame clones are kept and a portion is missing. The profile covers approximately 200,000 clones, with approximately 75% appearing a single time and around 9% taken by the ten largest. The sequenced sample consisted of PBMCs or T cells enriched from blood (not recorded which). The receptors originated from a man aged 35 to 55 who had recovered from COVID-19. Each CDR3 is given with its conserved first and last residue. A D gene is named only where the DNA matches it firmly. Size is stated for part of the rows, as once, few or many counts, or as a class when the clone is expanded.

>-|TRBD1|TRBV5-1|TRBJ2-7
CASSRWGQANYEQYF
TGCGCCAGCAGTCGCTGGGGACAGGCCAACTACGAGCAGTACTTC
>-|TRBD1|TRBV5-4|TRBJ1-2
CASSSPGQGLNGYTF
TGTGCCAGCAGCTCCCCTGGACAGGGCTTGAATGGCTACACCTTC
>few|TRBD1|TRBV7-9|TRBJ1-2
CASSLADRGHGGYTF
TGTGCCAGCAGCTTAGCGGACAGGGGGCATGGTGGCTACACCTTC
>-|TRBD2|TRBV5-8|TRBJ2-5
CASSSGLAGGTQYF
TGTGCCAGCAGCAGCGGACTAGCGGGTGGGACCCAGTACTTC
>-|-|TRBV6-4|TRBJ2-2
CASNGTHTGELFF
TGTGCCAGCAACGGGACTCACACCGGGGAGCTGTTTTTT
>few|TRBD1|TRBV27|TRBJ1-5
CASSTTGQGRQPQHF
TGTGCCAGCAGTACTACGGGACAGGGTAGACAGCCCCAGCATTTT
>-|-|TRBV27|TRBJ2-7
CASSFQGFTNEQYF
TGTGCCAGCAGTTTCCAGGGATTCACCAACGAGCAGTACTTC
>-|-|TRBV5-4|TRBJ1-3
CASSSDQVLTGGNTIYF
TGTGCCAGCAGCTCAGACCAAGTATTGACAGGTGGAAACACCATATATTTT
>-|-|TRBV5-1|TRBJ1-1
CASSEPGLTEAFF
TGCGCCAGCAGCGAACCTGGACTGACTGAAGCTTTCTTT
>-|TRBD1|TRBV4-2|TRBJ1-2
CASSPRISAGQNRPSNYGYTF
TGTGCCAGCAGCCCCCGCATCTCCGCGGGACAGAATAGACCATCTAACTATGGCTACACCTTC
>few|TRBD1|TRBV5-4|TRBJ1-2
CASSYDRVRVGYTF
TGTGCCAGCAGCTACGACAGGGTGCGGGTTGGCTACACCTTC
>few|-|TRBV7-3|TRBJ1-1
CASSLGSGDTEAFF
TGTGCCAGCAGCTTAGGATCCGGGGACACTGAAGCTTTCTTT
>few|-|TRBV2|TRBJ1-2
CASSGDTSHVYGYTF
TGTGCCAGCAGTGGGGACACCTCCCACGTTTATGGCTACACCTTC
>-|-|TRBV5-1|TRBJ1-6
CASSLRGGEDSPLHF
TGCGCCAGCAGCTTGAGGGGAGGGGAAGATTCACCCCTCCACTTT
>-|-|TRBV19|TRBJ1-2
CASSMRSNYGYTF
TGTGCCAGTAGTATGCGGTCTAACTATGGCTACACCTTC
>-|TRBD1|TRBV2|TRBJ1-1
CASGTGWGAFF
TGTGCCAGCGGGACAGGGTGGGGAGCTTTCTTT
>-|-|TRBV5-6|TRBJ1-3
CASSLAGSGNTIYF
TGTGCCAGCAGCTTGGCGGGCTCTGGAAACACCATATATTTT
>-|TRBD1|TRBV28|TRBJ2-7
CASTPFAGQGSLSSYEQYF
TGTGCCAGCACCCCATTCGCGGGACAGGGTTCCTTAAGCTCCTACGAGCAGTACTTC
>few|TRBD1|TRBV5-6|TRBJ1-5
CASSSKDRGAYQPQHF
TGTGCCAGCAGCTCGAAGGACAGGGGCGCCTATCAGCCCCAGCATTTT
>-|-|TRBV4-2|TRBJ2-1
CASSLSVPNEQFF
TGTGCCAGCAGCCTTAGCGTCCCCAATGAGCAGTTCTTC
>-|-|TRBV16|TRBJ1-1
CASSQSILGLTEAFF
TGTGCCAGCAGCCAATCGATTCTGGGGCTAACTGAAGCTTTCTTT
>-|TRBD2|TRBV19|TRBJ2-5
CASSPYLRGGGETQYF
TGTGCCAGTAGTCCCTACCTACGCGGGGGGGGAGAGACCCAGTACTTC
>-|-|TRBV9|TRBJ2-5
CASSVGRQETQYF
TGTGCCAGCAGCGTAGGCAGACAAGAGACCCAGTACTTC
>once|TRBD1|TRBV9|TRBJ2-5
CASSGRGGDRETQYF
TGTGCCAGCAGCGGCCGGGGTGGGGACAGGGAGACCCAGTACTTC
>-|TRBD1|TRBV7-9|TRBJ2-5
CASSPGQGGETQYF
TGTGCCAGCAGCCCCGGACAGGGCGGGGAGACCCAGTACTTC
>-|-|TRBV5-1|TRBJ1-1
CASSFREGGNTEAFF
TGCGCCAGCAGCTTCAGGGAAGGGGGGAACACTGAAGCTTTCTTT
>-|-|TRBV5-5|TRBJ1-2
CASSLLPTGGTLYGYTF
TGTGCCAGCAGCTTATTACCTACGGGGGGGACCCTCTATGGCTACACCTTC
>few|-|TRBV2|TRBJ2-7
CASERTPTYEQYF
TGTGCCAGTGAGAGGACACCCACCTACGAGCAGTACTTC
>-|TRBD1|TRBV29-1|TRBJ1-2
CSVPKGRDRGFGGYTF
TGCAGCGTTCCTAAGGGAAGGGACAGGGGGTTCGGTGGCTACACCTTC
>once|TRBD2|TRBV7-9|TRBJ2-5
CASSLRLAGRRETQYF
TGTGCCAGCAGCTTAAGGCTAGCGGGGAGGCGGGAGACCCAGTACTTC
>-|-|TRBV19|TRBJ1-3
CASSMTNTGLGNTIYF
TGTGCCAGTAGTATGACAAATACAGGGCTTGGAAACACCATATATTTT
>-|-|TRBV7-3|TRBJ2-7
CASSLNPGTSYEQYF
TGTGCCAGCAGCTTAAACCCTGGCACCTCCTACGAGCAGTACTTC